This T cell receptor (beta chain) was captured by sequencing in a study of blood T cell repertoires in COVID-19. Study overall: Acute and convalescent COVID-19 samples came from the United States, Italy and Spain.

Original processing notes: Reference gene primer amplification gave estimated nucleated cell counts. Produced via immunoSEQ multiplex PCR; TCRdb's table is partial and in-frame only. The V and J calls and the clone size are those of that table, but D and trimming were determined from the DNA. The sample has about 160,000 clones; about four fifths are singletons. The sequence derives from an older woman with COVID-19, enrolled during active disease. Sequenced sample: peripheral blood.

The CDR3 nucleotides are TGTGCCAGCAGAGTAACTAGCGCAGATACGCAGTATTTT. Translated: CASRVTSADTQYF. The chain has TRBV2 and TRBJ2-3, with 7 bases aligning to TRBD2. There are 13 residues in the CDR3. V shed 6 bases and J 4 bases; nucleotides not matched to a gene: 4. From germline, CDR1 is SNHLY and CDR2 FYNNEI. Full variable domain (remainder filled in from reference TRBV2 and TRBJ2-3): EPEVTQTPSHQVTQMGQEVILRCVPISNHLYFYWYRQILGQKVEFLVSFYNNEISEKSEIFDDQFSVERPDGSNFTLKIRSTKLEDSAMYFCASRVTSADTQYFGPGTRLTVL.